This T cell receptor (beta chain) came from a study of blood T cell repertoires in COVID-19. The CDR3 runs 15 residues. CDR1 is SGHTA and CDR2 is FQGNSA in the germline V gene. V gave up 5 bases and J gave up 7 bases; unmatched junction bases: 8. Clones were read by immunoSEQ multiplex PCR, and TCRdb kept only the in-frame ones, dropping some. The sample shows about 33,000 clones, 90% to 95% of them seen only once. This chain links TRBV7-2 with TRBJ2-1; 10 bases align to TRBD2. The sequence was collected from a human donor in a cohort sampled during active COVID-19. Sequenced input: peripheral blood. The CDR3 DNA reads TGTGCCAGCAGCCGCTCTAGCGGGAGCAGTAATGAGCAGTTCTTC. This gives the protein CASSRSSGSSNEQFF.